One and the same sample provided the 27 T cell receptor beta chains below, sequenced in a study of shared clonotypes between healthy human individuals. Assay: immunoSEQ multiplex PCR; the TCRdb copy retains only in-frame clones and omits some. There are about 600,000 clones in the sample; roughly four fifths occur only once, and around 12% lies in the top ten. Specimen: PBMCs. These receptors were collected from a woman in her thirties or forties in good health. Some clones in this sample may be carry-over from other donors' samples.

This clone was seen more than once but under ten times. This chain connects TRBV4-1 to TRBJ1-5; the D is unclear. The V end lost 1 base, the J end lost 0 bases, and 10 bases lay between the germline ends. The germline CDR1 and CDR2 sequences are MGHRA and YSYEKL. The CDR3 is made up of 16 amino acids. The CDR3 region is CASSQGSIYSNQPQHF. In DNA, the CDR3 is TGCGCCAGCAGCCAAGGCTCGATTTATAGCAATCAGCCCCAGCATTTT.

As to this clone: This clone may be a read error of a much larger clone one base away. The sample contains more than one DNA sequence encoding this CDR3. The chain joins TRBV30 to TRBJ1-1, with D unresolved. The germline V gene has CDR1 GTSNPN and CDR2 SVGIG (reference sequence). The CDR3 sequence is 13 residues long. Written as DNA, the CDR3 is TGTGCCTGGAGTGTTGTGAGGAACACTGAAGCCTTCTTT. Translating gives CAWSVVRNTEAFF.

This clone was observed a single time. V usage is TRBV5-4 and J usage is TRBJ2-1; 13 bases agree with TRBD2. Germline CDR1 SGHNT, CDR2 YYREEE (reference sequence). V gave up 4 bases and J gave up 10 bases; unmatched junction bases: 11. The CDR3 contains 16 residues. Here the CDR3 reads CASSPRGTSGKGEQFF. In nucleotides, the CDR3 is TGTGCCAGCAGCCCCAGGGGGACTAGCGGGAAGGGCGAGCAGTTCTTC. The whole variable domain, remainder taken from reference TRBV5-4 and TRBJ2-1, is ETGVTQSPTHLIKTRGQQVTLRCSSQSGHNTVSWYQQALGQGPQFIFQYYREEENGRGNFPPRFSGLQFPNYSSELNVNALELDDSALYLCASSPRGTSGKGEQFFGPGTRLTVL.

Of note for this clone: Other nucleotide sequences from this sample produce the same CDR3. The chain couples TRBV5-1 to TRBJ2-3; TRBD1 matches 8 bases. The CDR3 loop spans 15 amino acids. V was clipped by 0 bases and J by 4 bases; unmatched bases: 4. The germline gives CDR1 SGHRS, CDR2 YFSETQ. This CDR3 is CASSLGQGAADTQYF. Here the CDR3 DNA reads TGCGCCAGCAGCTTGGGGCAGGGGGCGGCAGATACGCAGTATTTT.

CDR3 coding DNA: TGTGCCAGCAGTTTCCTCTCCTACGAGCAGTACTTC. This sequence encodes CASSFLSYEQYF. V usage is TRBV2 and J usage is TRBJ2-7; no clear D. Germline V gives CDR1 SNHLY, CDR2 FYNNEI. Trimming removed 5 bases at V and 0 bases at J, with 5 bases between. The CDR3 is 12 amino acids.

V usage is TRBV7-9 and J usage is TRBJ2-7, with TRBD2 identical over 11 bases. The CDR3 is made up of 19 amino acids. V was clipped by 5 bases and J by 0 bases; unmatched bases: 15. Germline CDR1 SEHNR, CDR2 FQNEAQ (reference sequence). The DNA for the CDR3 is TGTGCCAGCAGCCCAACTAGCGGGAGACCAAGACCCCTCTCCTACGAGCAGTACTTC. It specifies CASSPTSGRPRPLSYEQYF.

The V call is TRBV28, the J call TRBJ1-4, with D possibly matching TRBD1 (5 bases). The germline gives CDR1 MDHEN, CDR2 SYDVKM. The CDR3 has 14 amino acids. The ends were cut back, 5 bases at V and 8 bases at J, with 15 bases in the middle. CDR3 sequence: CASSQLGAAEKLFF. As DNA, the CDR3 is TGTGCCAGCAGTCAACTAGGGGCGGCGGAAAAACTGTTTTTT.

The V and J genes are TRBV6-6 and TRBJ1-2, with D uncertain. This CDR3 has 15 amino acids. The germline V gene has CDR1 MNHNY and CDR2 SVGAGI (reference sequence). Trimming took 0 bases from V and 6 from J, leaving 14 bases between them. The CDR3 region is CASSYSSARGNGYTF. In DNA form, the CDR3 reads TGTGCCAGCAGTTACTCGAGTGCTCGAGGGAATGGCTACACCTTC.

This clone has only a few counts. This sequence joins TRBV4-1 and TRBJ2-3, with TRBD2 matching 9 bases. The CDR3 covers 20 residues. The trim removed 0 bases at V and 1 base at J, leaving 14 bases unmatched. Germline CDR1 is MGHRA and CDR2 is YSYEKL. CDR3 region: CASSQENRGGRGRGTDTQYF. As DNA, the CDR3 is TGCGCCAGCAGCCAAGAAAATCGTGGCGGGAGGGGCAGGGGCACAGATACGCAGTATTTT.

This chain's CDR3 is CASSFTSGSSYEQYF. CDR3 DNA sequence: TGTGCCAGCAGTTTCACTAGCGGGAGCTCCTACGAGCAGTACTTC. The V and J genes are TRBV6-5 and TRBJ2-7, with 11 nucleotides matching TRBD2. The CDR3 extends over 15 amino acids. The germline gives CDR1 MNHEY, CDR2 SVGAGI. The junction had 2 bases not matched to a gene; V was cut back by 4 bases and J by 0 bases.

A remark on this clone: It differs at one base from a far larger clone, so likely a read error. The V gene is TRBV29-1, the J gene TRBJ2-5; D might be TRBD1 or TRBD2, each matching 5 bases. This CDR3 contains 14 residues. In germline, CDR1 is SQVTM, CDR2 ANQGSEA. Trimming removed 4 bases from V and 7 bases from J, with 19 bases in between. The CDR3 DNA follows: TGCAGCGTTGGGGGCGGGCAGGTCGCGGGGACCCAGTACTTC. This encodes CSVGGGQVAGTQYF.

V is TRBV5-4 and J is TRBJ2-5; tentatively, D is TRBD2 (6 bases). The germline V gene encodes CDR1 SGHNT and CDR2 YYREEE (reference sequence). This CDR3 comprises 15 residues. Trimming removed 4 bases at V and 0 bases at J, with 13 bases between. For the CDR3, the DNA is TGTGCCAGCAGCAGTGGAGGAGGGTACCAAGAGACCCAGTACTTC. Protein sequence: CASSSGGGYQETQYF.

The chain carries TRBV7-9 and TRBJ1-5, with D possibly matching TRBD1 (6 bases). The CDR3 covers 15 residues. CDR1 is SEHNR and CDR2 is FQNEAQ in the germline V gene (reference sequence). The germline V and J ends were trimmed by 5 bases and 0 bases, with 11 bases remaining between them. The CDR3 is CASSPTGTSNQPQHF. The CDR3 nucleotides are TGTGCCAGCAGCCCAACAGGGACTAGCAATCAGCCCCAGCATTTT.

The chain is built from TRBV25-1 and TRBJ2-5, with 11 bases identical to TRBD2. With the DNA end fitting TRBJ2-7 better, the J assignment may be wrong. The CDR3 has 15 residues. Looked up from germline, CDR1 is MGHDK and CDR2 is SYGVNS. This CDR3 is CASSTTSGDYYEQYF. In DNA, the CDR3 is TGTGCCAGCAGTACGACTAGCGGGGATTACTACGAGCAGTACTTC.

The rearrangement uses TRBV2 and TRBJ2-5; D call uncertain. Germline V gene lookup returns CDR1 SNHLY and CDR2 FYNNEI. There are 12 residues in the CDR3. The V end lost 7 bases, the J end lost 1 base, and 7 bases lay between the germline ends. This CDR3 is CASNRLQETQYF. CDR3 in DNA: TGTGCCAGCAACAGACTCCAAGAGACCCAGTACTTC.

This clone was detected once. This rearrangement joins TRBV7-8 to TRBJ2-7; 10 bases map to TRBD2. Germline trimming cut 5 bases from V and 3 bases from J; bases unmatched to any gene: 13. The CDR3 extends over 17 amino acids. From germline, CDR1 is SGHVS and CDR2 FQNEAQ. The CDR3 bases are TGTGCCAGCAGCACGCCATGGGGAGCGGGAGGGGTCTACGAGCAGTACTTC. It translates to CASSTPWGAGGVYEQYF.

CDR3 in DNA: TGTGCCAGCAGCGTAGGGCGGACCCTCGGGGAAAAACTGTTTTTT. Translation gives CASSVGRTLGEKLFF. The V and J genes are TRBV9 and TRBJ1-4; unclear D gene. The CDR3 is 15 amino acids. Trimming stripped 0 bases from V and 8 bases from J, with 14 bases between. CDR1 and CDR2 from the germline V gene are SGDLS and YYNGEE.

V and J are TRBV2 and TRBJ2-2; D not certain. The CDR3 runs to 15 residues. The V gene's germline CDR1 is SNHLY and CDR2 FYNNEI. V lost 3 bases and J lost 6, with 14 bases in between. The chain's CDR3 is CASSDRSRLSGELFF. CDR3 coding DNA: TGTGCCAGCAGTGACAGGTCGCGGTTGTCCGGGGAGCTGTTTTTT.

In DNA, the CDR3 is TGTGCCAGCAGTTTCAAGGACATTCAGTACTTC. Protein sequence: CASSFKDIQYF. The gene calls are TRBV6-5 and TRBJ2-4; D is ambiguous. Trimming pared 4 bases from V and 8 bases from J, leaving 6 bases between. CDR3 length: 11 residues. Germline lookup yields CDR1 MNHEY and CDR2 SVGAGI.

The table lists this clone with a count of one. CDR3 nucleotides: TGTGCCAGCAGCTCCGGGACAGGGGGAGATACGCAGTATTTT. The encoded protein is CASSSGTGGDTQYF. The rearrangement uses TRBV11-3 and TRBJ2-3; the match to TRBD1 covers 11 bases. From germline, CDR1 is SGHNT and CDR2 YENEEA. Unmatched junction bases numbered 2, after V lost 4 bases and J lost 5 bases. This CDR3 is 14 amino acids long. Based on the CDR3 plus reference TRBV11-3 and TRBJ2-3, the full variable domain is EAGVVQSPRYKIIEKKQPVAFWCNPISGHNTLYWYLQNLGQGPELLIRYENEEAVDDSQLPKDRFSAERLKGVDSTLKIQPAELGDSAVYLCASSSGTGGDTQYFGPGTRLTVL.

The DNA of the CDR3 is TGTGCCAGCAGCTTTGTTGAGAGCACTGAAGCTTTCTTT. This sequence encodes CASSFVESTEAFF. The chain joins TRBV5-6 to TRBJ1-1, with no clear D. The CDR3 spans 13 residues. The V end was cut by 2 bases, the J end by 4 bases, with 9 bases between. The germline CDR1 and CDR2 sequences are SGHDT and YYEEEE.

For this clone: This probably arose from a read error, given a far larger clone one base away. V is TRBV29-1 and J is TRBJ2-7; D gene uncertain. Trimming left V 4 bases short and J 4 bases short, with 14 bases between. The CDR3 runs to 13 residues. The V gene's germline CDR1 is SQVTM and CDR2 ANQGSEA. This CDR3 is CSVGVAATYEQYF. The CDR3 DNA is TGCAGCGTTGGCGTGGCGGCCACTTACGAGCAGTACTTC.

This clone is a singleton in its sample. The chain carries TRBV5-1 and TRBJ2-2; 7 nucleotides match TRBD1. Germline-derived CDR1 and CDR2 are SGHRS and YFSETQ. The CDR3 has 14 residues. With V trimmed by 5 bases and J by 4 bases, 5 bases remained unmatched. The CDR3 nucleotides read TGCGCCAGCAGTAAGCAGGGGGTCACCGGGGAGCTGTTTTTT. It codes for CASSKQGVTGELFF.

This chain links TRBV7-8 with TRBJ1-2, with 7 positions matching TRBD1. Trimming at V came to 3 bases and at J to 6 bases, leaving 7 bases not matched to a gene. The CDR3 sequence is 14 residues long. In germline, CDR1 is SGHVS, CDR2 FQNEAQ. CDR3 nucleotides: TGTGCCAGCAGCTTGTACGACAGGGTAGATGGCTACACCTTC. Its protein is CASSLYDRVDGYTF.

The chain uses TRBV29-1 and TRBJ2-7; the match to TRBD2 covers 8 bases. Looked up from germline, CDR1 is SQVTM and CDR2 is ANQGSEA. With V trimmed by 5 bases and J by 1 base, 7 bases remained unmatched. CDR3 size: 14 residues. In DNA, the CDR3 is TGCAGCGTTAAGGGAACTAGCGGATCCTACGAGCAGTACTTC. This sequence encodes CSVKGTSGSYEQYF.

The rearrangement uses TRBV29-1 and TRBJ2-5; D might be TRBD2 (6 bases). There are 14 residues in the CDR3. Germline V gene data show CDR1 as SQVTM and CDR2 as ANQGSEA. The V and J ends lost 6 bases and 2 bases respectively, with 16 bases between them. The CDR3 loop reads CSVGGGRVQETQYF. The DNA for the CDR3 is TGCAGCGTGGGGGGAGGACGGGTACAAGAGACCCAGTACTTC.

The chain carries TRBV9 and TRBJ1-1; TRBD1 matches 9 bases. Per the germline V gene, CDR1 is SGDLS and CDR2 is YYNGEE. This CDR3 comprises 13 residues. The ends lost 0 bases at V and 12 bases at J; junction bases unmatched: 6. CDR3 coding DNA: TGTGCCAGCAGCGTAGAGGGGGGACAGGGTACTTTCTTT. This codes for CASSVEGGQGTFF. The variable domain in full, completed from reference TRBV9 and TRBJ1-1, reads DSGVTQTPKHLITATGQRVTLRCSPRSGDLSVYWYQQSLDQGLQFLIQYYNGEERAKGNILERFSAQQFPDLHSELNLSSLELGDSALYFCASSVEGGQGTFFGQGTRLTVV.